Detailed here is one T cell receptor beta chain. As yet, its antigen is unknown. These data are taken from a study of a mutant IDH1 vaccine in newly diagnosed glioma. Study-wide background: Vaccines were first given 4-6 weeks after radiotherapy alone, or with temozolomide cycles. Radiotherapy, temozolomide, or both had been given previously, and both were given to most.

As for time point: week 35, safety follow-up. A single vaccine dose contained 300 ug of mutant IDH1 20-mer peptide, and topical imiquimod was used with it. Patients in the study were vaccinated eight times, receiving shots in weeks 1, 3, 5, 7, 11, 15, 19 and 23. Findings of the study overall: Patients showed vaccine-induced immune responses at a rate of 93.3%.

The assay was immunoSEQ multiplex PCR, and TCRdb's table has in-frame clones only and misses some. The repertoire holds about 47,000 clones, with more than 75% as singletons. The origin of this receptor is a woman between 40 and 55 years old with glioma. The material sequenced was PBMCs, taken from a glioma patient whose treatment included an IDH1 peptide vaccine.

The CDR3 DNA follows: TGTGCCAGTAGTATCCATAGCGGGATTAACAATGAGCAGTTCTTC. This sequence encodes CASSIHSGINNEQFF. This chain uses TRBV19 with TRBJ2-1, with 8 bases identical to TRBD2. Trimming removed 3 bases from V and 5 bases from J; junction bases left unmatched: 6. CDR1 is LNHDA, CDR2 SQIVND, per germline (reference sequence). This CDR3 spans 15 amino acids.